The rows below give T cell receptor beta chains drawn from one sample of a study of cytomegalovirus exposure and HLA in healthy donors. TCRdb's table, derived via immunoSEQ multiplex PCR, lists solely in-frame clones and lacks some. The sample includes 90,000 to 120,000 clones, 76% of them seen just once. Sequenced sample: PBMCs. The source of these receptors is a woman aged 45-65 years in good health and CMV-seropositive. CDR3s include the opening cysteine and the closing phenylalanine or tryptophan. The order of the fields is V gene, CDR3 protein.

TRBV11-2 CASSLGTAEQETQYF
TRBV5-1 CASSNSFNTEAFF
TRBV5-1 CASSPGGAEETQYF
TRBV2 CASSGGTYEKLFF
TRBV15 CATSTQAILSYNEQFF
TRBV9 CASSVPVGASGANTGELFF
TRBV14 CASSQGTAPGYPQRTGANVLTF
TRBV11-2 CASSLGARQDTQYF
TRBV6-1 CASSALGGTEAFF
TRBV5-1 CASSSYDSPNTEAFF
TRBV30 CAWSPGGQQYF
TRBV19 CASSIGDSGANVLTF
TRBV5-6 CASSLVGDTEAFF
TRBV2 CASSAPKGTGESEQYF
TRBV4-1 CASSQGQGSGYGYTF
TRBV7-9 CASRTSAGGRDTQYF
TRBV7-6 CASRQPGLEAGELFF
TRBV15 CATSREKGYYGYTF
TRBV12-5 CASGRDRGHNSPLHF
TRBV30 CAYGLAGGHNEQFF
TRBV4-1 CASSQPRGTALGSYEQYF
TRBV5-1 CASSVDGGTQPQHF
TRBV7-3 CASSLEQGNSPLHF
TRBV6-5 CASTPPGQRETQYF
TRBV7-3 CASSLVGGADQPQHF
TRBV2 CASSEARGWYNEQFF